The present entry profiles one TCR beta chain with its context. Its antigen is unknown. These data come from a study of shared clonotypes between healthy human individuals. Measured with immunoSEQ multiplex PCR; TCRdb has only the in-frame clones, and not every one. The data contain more than 2,000,000 clones, 85% to 95% of them singletons. Overall study results and limits: Having only a few donors restricted how much genetic and exposure-history diversity was captured. Clonotypes that were shared across a handful of donors made up approximately 5% of naive CD4 clonotypes. Sample collection involved blood only; tissue repertoires are likely different. Naive subsets tended to show greater estimated richness than memory subsets.

What was sequenced was naive CD4+ T cells from PBMCs. As for subset: CD45RA+ positively selected. The TCR was taken from a man aged 18 to 30 in good health. Some clones in this sample may be carry-over from other donors' samples.

CDR3 sequence reads: CAISERAGTVTGELFF. The DNA of the CDR3 is TGTGCCATCAGTGAAAGGGCAGGTACAGTGACCGGGGAGCTGTTTTTT. The chain recombines TRBV10-3 with TRBJ2-2, with D unresolved. Germline CDR1 and CDR2: ENHRY and SYGVKD. The CDR3 loop spans 16 amino acids. Between the trimmed V and J ends, which lost 3 bases and 5 bases, there was a span of 16 bases.